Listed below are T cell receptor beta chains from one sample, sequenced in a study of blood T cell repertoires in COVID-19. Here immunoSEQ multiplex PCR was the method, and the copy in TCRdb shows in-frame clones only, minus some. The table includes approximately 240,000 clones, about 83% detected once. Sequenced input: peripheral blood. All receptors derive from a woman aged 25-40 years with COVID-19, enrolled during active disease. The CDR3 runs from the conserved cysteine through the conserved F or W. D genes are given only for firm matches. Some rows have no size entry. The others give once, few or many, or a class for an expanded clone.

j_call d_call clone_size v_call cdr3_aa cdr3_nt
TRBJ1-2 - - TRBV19 CASRRPGLYGYTF TGTGCCAGTCGCCGACCGGGACTCTATGGCTACACCTTC
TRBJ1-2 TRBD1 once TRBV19 CASSGTVISSDGYTF TGTGCCAGTAGTGGGACAGTCATTTCTTCGGATGGCTACACCTTC
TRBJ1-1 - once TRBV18 CASSAKEGVFLNTEAFF TGTGCCAGCTCAGCAAAAGAGGGGGTGTTTTTGAACACTGAAGCTTTCTTT
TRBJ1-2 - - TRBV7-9 CASSLFSGDYGYTF TGTGCCAGCAGCTTATTCTCAGGGGACTATGGCTACACCTTC
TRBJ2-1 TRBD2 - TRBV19 CASSPLGGGNSYNEQFF TGTGCCAGTAGTCCCCTCGGGGGGGGCAACTCCTACAATGAGCAGTTCTTC
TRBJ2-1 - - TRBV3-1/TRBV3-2 CASSQERLEQFF TGTGCCAGCAGCCAAGAGAGGCTTGAGCAGTTCTTC
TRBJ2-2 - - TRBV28 CASSFGAGGPTGELFF TGTGCCAGCAGTTTCGGGGCAGGGGGGCCTACCGGGGAGCTGTTTTTT
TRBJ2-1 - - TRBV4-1 CASSQEGVQGRRDEQFF TGCGCCAGCAGCCAAGAAGGCGTACAGGGTCGGCGGGATGAGCAGTTCTTC
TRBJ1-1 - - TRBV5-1 CASSPGGGDTEAFF TGCGCCAGCAGCCCCGGCGGGGGAGACACTGAAGCTTTCTTT
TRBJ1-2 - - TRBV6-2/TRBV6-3 CASSYGSGGYTF TGTGCCAGCAGTTACGGTAGTGGTGGCTACACCTTC
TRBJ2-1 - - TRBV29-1 CSVTGEAHYNEQFF TGCAGCGTAACAGGGGAGGCTCACTACAATGAGCAGTTCTTC
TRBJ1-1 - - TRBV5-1 CASSLGYSRGTMNTEAFF TGCGCCAGCAGCTTAGGTTATTCTAGAGGGACTATGAACACTGAAGCTTTCTTT
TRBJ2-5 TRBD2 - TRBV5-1 CASSLEQRGTGETQYF TGCGCCAGCAGCTTGGAGCAGCGGGGTACCGGAGAGACCCAGTACTTC
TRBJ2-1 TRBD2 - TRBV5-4 CASSFMGTSGRPSYNEQFF TGTGCCAGCAGCTTTATGGGGACTAGCGGGAGGCCCTCCTACAATGAGCAGTTCTTC
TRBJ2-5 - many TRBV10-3 CAIRRTEFQETQYF TGTGCCATCAGAAGGACAGAGTTCCAAGAGACCCAGTACTTC
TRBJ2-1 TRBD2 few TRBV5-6 CASSWGLAGVFEQFF TGTGCCAGCAGCTGGGGACTAGCGGGAGTCTTTGAGCAGTTCTTC
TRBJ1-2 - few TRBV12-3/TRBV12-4 CASSFSQGLRYTF TGTGCCAGCAGTTTTTCACAGGGCCTTCGCTACACCTTC
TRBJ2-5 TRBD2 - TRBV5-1 CASSSGLAGASRETQYF TGCGCCAGCAGTTCGGGACTAGCGGGGGCCTCAAGGGAGACCCAGTACTTC
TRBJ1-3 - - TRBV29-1 CSVSAGPPMSTIYF TGCAGCGTCTCCGCGGGACCCCCGATGAGCACCATATATTTT
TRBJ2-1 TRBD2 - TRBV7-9 CASSPGRGEQFF TGTGCCAGCAGCCCAGGGAGGGGTGAGCAGTTCTTC
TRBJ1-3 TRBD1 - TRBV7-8 CASSWGQLNSGNTIYF TGTGCCAGCAGCTGGGGACAGCTCAACTCTGGAAACACCATATATTTT
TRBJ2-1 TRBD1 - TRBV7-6 CASSPGTGPYNEQFF TGTGCCAGCAGCCCCGGGACAGGGCCCTACAATGAGCAGTTCTTC
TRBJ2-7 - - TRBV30 CAWSSPQVSYEQYF TGTGCCTGGAGTTCTCCCCAGGTCTCCTACGAGCAGTACTTC
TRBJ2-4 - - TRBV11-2 CASSQGRGTGNIQYF TGTGCCAGCAGCCAAGGCCGCGGGACTGGAAACATTCAGTACTTC
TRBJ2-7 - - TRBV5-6 CASSPRTVHYEQYF TGTGCCAGCAGCCCCAGGACTGTTCACTACGAGCAGTACTTC
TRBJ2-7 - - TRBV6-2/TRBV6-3 CASSWQNYEQYF TGTGCCAGCAGTTGGCAGAACTACGAGCAGTACTTC
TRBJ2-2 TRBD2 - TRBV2 CASRGRGIGELFF TGTGCCAGCAGGGGGCGGGGGATCGGGGAGCTGTTTTTT
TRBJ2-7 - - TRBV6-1 CASSDEREVPEQYF TGTGCCAGCAGTGATGAGAGGGAAGTCCCCGAGCAGTACTTC
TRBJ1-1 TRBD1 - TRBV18 CASSPQTSTGSTEAFF TGTGCCAGCTCACCCCAGACATCGACAGGGTCCACTGAAGCTTTCTTT
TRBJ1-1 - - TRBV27 CASSWVRGSPEAFF TGTGCCAGCAGTTGGGTAAGGGGGAGTCCTGAAGCTTTCTTT
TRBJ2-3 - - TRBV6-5 CASSQRLTDTQYF TGTGCCAGCAGCCAGAGACTCACAGATACGCAGTATTTT
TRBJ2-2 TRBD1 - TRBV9 CASSPRAPSPRAGGARGELFF TGTGCCAGCAGCCCTCGAGCCCCGAGCCCCCGAGCAGGGGGCGCACGGGGGGAGCTGTTTTTT
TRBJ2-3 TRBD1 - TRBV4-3 CASSHLTGTTDTQYF TGCGCCAGCAGCCACCTGACAGGGACCACAGATACGCAGTATTTT
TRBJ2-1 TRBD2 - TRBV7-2 CASSTLAGGLNEQFF TGTGCCAGCAGCACCCTAGCGGGGGGGCTGAATGAGCAGTTCTTC
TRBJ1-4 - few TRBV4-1 CASSQVEGEKLFF TGCGCCAGCAGCCAAGTCGAGGGCGAAAAACTGTTTTTT
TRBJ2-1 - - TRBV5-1 CASSFRQANEQFF TGCGCCAGCAGCTTCCGACAGGCCAATGAGCAGTTCTTC
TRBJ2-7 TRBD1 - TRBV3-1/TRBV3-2 CASSQMTGDEQYF TGTGCCAGCAGCCAGATGACAGGGGACGAGCAGTACTTC
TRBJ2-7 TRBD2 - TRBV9 CASSVAALAGFYEQYF TGTGCCAGCAGCGTAGCTGCACTAGCGGGTTTCTACGAGCAGTACTTC
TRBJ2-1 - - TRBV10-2 CASSEAYRVPEFF TGCGCCAGCAGTGAGGCGTACAGGGTTCCCGAGTTCTTC
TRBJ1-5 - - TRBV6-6 CASNKGDQPQHF TGTGCCAGCAATAAAGGGGATCAGCCCCAGCATTTT
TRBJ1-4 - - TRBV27 CASSPQREGEKLFF TGTGCCAGCAGCCCCCAGAGGGAAGGTGAAAAACTGTTTTTT
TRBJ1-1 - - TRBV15 CATSRATGKDAEAFF TGTGCCACCAGCAGAGCTACAGGGAAAGACGCTGAAGCTTTCTTT
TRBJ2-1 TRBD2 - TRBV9 CASSRTSVDNEQFF TGTGCCAGCTCACGGACTAGCGTAGACAATGAGCAGTTCTTC
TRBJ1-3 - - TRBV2 CASGTLGNTIYF TGTGCCAGTGGGACACTGGGAAACACCATATATTTT
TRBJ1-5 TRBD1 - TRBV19 CASTLGGGTGGGQPQHF TGTGCCAGTACCCTGGGAGGAGGGACAGGGGGGGGGCAGCCCCAGCATTTT
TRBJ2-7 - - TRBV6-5 CASGTSYEQYF TGTGCCAGCGGCACTAGTTACGAGCAGTACTTC
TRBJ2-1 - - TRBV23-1 CASSQKSQKLRGPRRGLHNEQFF TGCGCCAGCAGTCAAAAGAGTCAAAAACTCCGCGGCCCTAGGCGGGGGCTACACAATGAGCAGTTCTTC
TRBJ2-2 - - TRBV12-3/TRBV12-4 CASKFVAGELFF TGTGCCAGCAAGTTTGTAGCCGGGGAGCTGTTTTTT
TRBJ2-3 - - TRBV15 CATSRDKAQGTDTQYF TGTGCCACCAGCAGAGATAAGGCACAGGGCACAGATACGCAGTATTTT
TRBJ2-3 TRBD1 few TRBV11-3 CASSLDSGQGTDTQYF TGTGCCAGCAGCTTAGATTCGGGACAGGGCACAGATACGCAGTATTTT
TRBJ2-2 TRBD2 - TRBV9 CASTSGGGELFF TGTGCCAGCACCTCGGGGGGCGGGGAGCTGTTTTTT